This is a list of T cell receptor beta chains from one sample in a study of shared clonotypes between healthy human individuals. Sequencing was performed with immunoSEQ multiplex PCR; in TCRdb, only in-frame clones are kept and a portion is missing. The table has 2 million to 2.5 million clones, 85% to 95% seen once; the top ten hold about 1.5%. The sequenced sample was naive CD8+ T cells from PBMCs. These receptors were obtained from a man between 18 and 35 years old in good health. Some clones in this sample may be carry-over from other donors' samples. Both conserved end residues are part of each CDR3. A D gene is named only where the DNA matches it firmly. The size of a clone is reported for some rows only, either as once, few or many, or as a class for expanded clones.

D	V	J	size	DNA	CDR3
.	TRBV11-2	TRBJ2-1	.	TGTGCCAGCAGCTTATATCAGTACGGGACCTACAATGAGCAGTTCTTC	CASSLYQYGTYNEQFF
.	TRBV7-9	TRBJ2-7	.	TGTGCCAGCAGCTTCGGACCGGGCGAGCAGTACTTC	CASSFGPGEQYF
.	TRBV29-1	TRBJ1-2	.	TGCAGCGTTGTTCCGGCGTTGGGTCCCGGCGTCTATGGCTACACCTTC	CSVVPALGPGVYGYTF
.	TRBV10-3	TRBJ1-5	.	TGTGCCACCGGCGGGGGAAGCAATCAGCCCCAGCATTTT	CATGGGSNQPQHF
TRBD1	TRBV6-5	TRBJ2-5	.	TGTGCCAGCAGTTCCACGGGACAGCTCCAAGAGACCCAGTACTTC	CASSSTGQLQETQYF
.	TRBV4-3	TRBJ2-1	.	TGCGCCAGCAGCCAAGATCGAGGGAGCTCCTACAATGAGCAGTTCTTC	CASSQDRGSSYNEQFF
TRBD2	TRBV2	TRBJ2-3	.	TGTGCCAGCAGTGAATTTTTTCGGCCTAGCGGGACAGATACGCAGTATTTT	CASSEFFRPSGTDTQYF
.	TRBV9	TRBJ2-1	.	TGTGCCAGCAGCCCACAGGGCGGGGTCTCCTACAATGAGCAGTTCTTC	CASSPQGGVSYNEQFF
TRBD1	TRBV19	TRBJ2-7	once	TGTGCCAGTAGCCTAAGGACAGGGTTTGCCTACGAGCAGTACTTC	CASSLRTGFAYEQYF
.	TRBV4-1	TRBJ1-1	.	TGCGCCAGCACCAGCACCCCGAACACTGAAGCTTTCTTT	CASTSTPNTEAFF
TRBD1	TRBV29-1	TRBJ1-1	.	TGCAGCGTTATAAACAACCGGGACAGTGTTGAAGCTTTCTTT	CSVINNRDSVEAFF
.	TRBV28	TRBJ2-2	.	TGTGCCAGCAGTTTATTCTTCGCGACCGGGGAGCTGTTTTTT	CASSLFFATGELFF
.	TRBV5-4	TRBJ1-1	.	TGTGCCAGCAGCCTAGATAGGAACACTGAAGCTTTCTTT	CASSLDRNTEAFF
.	TRBV11-2	TRBJ2-7	.	TGTGCCAGCTTGGGGACATATTCCTACGAGCAGTACTTC	CASLGTYSYEQYF
.	TRBV28	TRBJ2-7	.	TGTGCCAGCAGTTTACGAAACTACGAGCAGTACTTC	CASSLRNYEQYF
.	TRBV2	TRBJ2-5	.	TGTGCCAGCAGTGTAACCAGGGCCTACCAAGAGACCCAGTACTTC	CASSVTRAYQETQYF
TRBD1	TRBV5-1	TRBJ2-1	.	TGCGCCAGCAGCTTGGACAGGGGGCTAACCTACAATGAGCAGTTCTTC	CASSLDRGLTYNEQFF
.	TRBV6-6	TRBJ1-5	.	TGTGCCAGCAGCGTAAATCGGTTCAATCAGCCCCAGCATTTT	CASSVNRFNQPQHF
TRBD1	TRBV19	TRBJ1-5	.	TGTGCCAGTAGTCCTCCGACAGGGTTGAGCAATCAGCCCCAGCATTTT	CASSPPTGLSNQPQHF
TRBD1	TRBV2	TRBJ1-5	.	TGTGCCAGCACGAACTTAGGCCTAGGACAGGTGGGGAATCAGCCCCAGCATTTT	CASTNLGLGQVGNQPQHF
TRBD2	TRBV27	TRBJ2-7	.	TGTGCCAGCAGACGGCTAGCGGGAGGGTCCTACGAGCAGTACTTC	CASRRLAGGSYEQYF
TRBD2	TRBV27	TRBJ2-1	.	TGTGCCAGCAGTCCCCTAGCGGGGGGGAGGGGCGATGAGCAGTTCTTC	CASSPLAGGRGDEQFF
.	TRBV7-9	TRBJ2-7	.	TGTGCCAGCAGCTTAAGTGGCAGTAACGAGCAGTACTTC	CASSLSGSNEQYF
.	TRBV13	TRBJ1-1	.	TGTGCCAGCAGCTTCACCCGACCGGGAGCAGAGGGTGAAGCTTTCTTT	CASSFTRPGAEGEAFF
.	TRBV9	TRBJ1-4	.	TGTGCCAGCAGGGGGCGCGATGAAAAACTGTTTTTT	CASRGRDEKLFF
.	TRBV7-9	TRBJ2-5	.	TGTGCCAGCAGCTTAGAGGGGGGAGAGACCCAGTACTTC	CASSLEGGETQYF
.	TRBV27	TRBJ1-5	.	TGTGCCAGCAGTTTATTTGGGGGGGATCAGCCCCAGCATTTT	CASSLFGGDQPQHF
.	TRBV6-1	TRBJ2-1	.	TGTGCCAGCAGTGAAACTGGCTTCTACAATGAGCAGTTCTTC	CASSETGFYNEQFF
TRBD2	TRBV4-3	TRBJ2-7	.	TGCGCCAGCAGCCAAGGAGCGGGAAGGGTTTACGAGCAGTACTTC	CASSQGAGRVYEQYF
.	TRBV9	TRBJ1-3	.	TGTGCCAGCAGCGTTTCCGGGCCTTTTGAAAACACCATATATTTT	CASSVSGPFENTIYF
.	TRBV6-1	TRBJ1-1	.	TGTGCCAGCAACTCGGGGGGCACTGAAGCTTTCTTT	CASNSGGTEAFF